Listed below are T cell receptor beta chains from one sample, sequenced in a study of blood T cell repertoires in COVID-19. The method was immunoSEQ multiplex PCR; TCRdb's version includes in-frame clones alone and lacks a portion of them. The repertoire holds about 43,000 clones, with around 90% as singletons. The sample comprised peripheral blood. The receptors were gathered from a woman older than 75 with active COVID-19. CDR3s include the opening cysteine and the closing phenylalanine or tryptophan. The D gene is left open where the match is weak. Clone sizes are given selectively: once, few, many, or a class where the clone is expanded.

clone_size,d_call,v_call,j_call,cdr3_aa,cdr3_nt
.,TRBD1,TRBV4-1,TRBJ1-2,CASSNELTRDRAYGYTF,TGCGCCAGCAGCAACGAACTTACTCGGGACAGGGCTTATGGCTACACCTTC
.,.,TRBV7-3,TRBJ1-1,CASSLTAGGGTEAFF,TGTGCCAGCAGCTTAACCGCTGGGGGCGGCACTGAAGCTTTCTTT
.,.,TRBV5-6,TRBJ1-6,CASRQGTNSPLHF,TGTGCCAGTCGGCAGGGAACGAATTCACCCCTCCACTTT
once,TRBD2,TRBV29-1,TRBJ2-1,CSTRAGLGSYNEQFF,TGCAGCACCCGAGCGGGACTGGGATCCTACAATGAGCAGTTCTTC
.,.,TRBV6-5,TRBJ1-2,CASSYSRSGEGGYTF,TGTGCCAGCAGTTACTCGAGATCAGGGGAAGGAGGCTACACCTTC
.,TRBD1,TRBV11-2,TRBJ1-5,CASSPDREQPQHF,TGTGCCAGCAGCCCAGACAGGGAACAGCCCCAGCATTTT
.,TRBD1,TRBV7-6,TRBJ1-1,CASSLRPGQGFAEAFF,TGTGCCAGCAGCTTAAGGCCGGGACAGGGGTTTGCTGAAGCTTTCTTT
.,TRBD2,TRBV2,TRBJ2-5,CASNELGTSGGAETQYF,TGTGCCAGCAATGAACTTGGGACTAGCGGGGGGGCGGAGACCCAGTACTTC
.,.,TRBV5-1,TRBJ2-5,CASSRTVFQETQYF,TGCGCCAGCAGCCGGACAGTCTTCCAAGAGACCCAGTACTTC
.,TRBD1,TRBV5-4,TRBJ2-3,CASSVDRVGTDTQYF,TGTGCCAGCAGCGTGGACAGGGTTGGTACAGATACGCAGTATTTT
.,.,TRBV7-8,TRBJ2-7,CASSSSGGQPRFEQYF,TGTGCCAGCAGCTCGAGTGGGGGCCAGCCTAGATTCGAGCAGTACTTC
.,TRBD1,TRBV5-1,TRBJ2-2,CASSLTGGDTGELFF,TGCGCCAGCAGCTTGACAGGGGGTGACACCGGGGAGCTGTTTTTT
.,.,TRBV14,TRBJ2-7,CASSQDVGSSYEQYF,TGTGCCAGCAGCCAAGATGTGGGGAGCTCCTACGAGCAGTACTTC
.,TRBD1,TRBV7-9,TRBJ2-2,CASSLTGATGELFF,TGTGCCAGCAGCTTAACAGGGGCCACCGGGGAGCTGTTTTTT
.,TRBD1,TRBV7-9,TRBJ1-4,CASRRDSTNEKLFF,TGTGCCAGCAGAAGGGACAGCACTAATGAAAAACTGTTTTTT
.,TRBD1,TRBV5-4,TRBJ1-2,CASSVNRGDSGYTF,TGTGCCAGCAGCGTGAACAGGGGAGACTCTGGCTACACCTTC
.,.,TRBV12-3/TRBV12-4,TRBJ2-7,CATKGGLEQYF,TGTGCCACCAAGGGGGGGCTGGAGCAGTACTTC
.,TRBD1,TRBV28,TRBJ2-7,CASSSPSGTGFYEQYF,TGTGCCAGCAGTTCACCCTCCGGGACAGGGTTCTACGAGCAGTACTTC
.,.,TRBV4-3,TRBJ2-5,CASSQGGPETQYF,TGCGCCAGCAGCCAAGGAGGCCCGGAGACCCAGTACTTC
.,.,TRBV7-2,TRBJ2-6,CASDQGPRSGANVLTF,TGTGCCAGCGATCAGGGGCCGAGATCTGGGGCCAACGTCCTGACTTTC
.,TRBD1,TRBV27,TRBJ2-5,CASRTPPDRDRETQYF,TGTGCCAGCAGGACCCCACCCGACAGGGATCGAGAGACCCAGTACTTC
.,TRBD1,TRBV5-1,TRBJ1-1,CASSTGGTEAFF,TGCGCCAGCAGCACAGGGGGGACTGAAGCTTTCTTT
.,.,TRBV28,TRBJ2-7,CASRGTVSYEQYF,TGTGCCAGCAGGGGGACTGTTTCTTACGAGCAGTACTTC
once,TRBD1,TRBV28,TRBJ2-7,CASSIKTGQDYEQYF,TGTGCCAGCAGCATTAAAACCGGACAGGACTACGAGCAGTACTTC
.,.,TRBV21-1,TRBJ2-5,CASSKAPLAGKQETQYF,TGTGCCAGCAGCAAGGCCCCATTGGCAGGGAAGCAAGAGACCCAGTACTTC
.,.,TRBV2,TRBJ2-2,CASSEERGLTGELFF,TGTGCCAGCAGTGAGGAAAGAGGGCTCACCGGGGAGCTGTTTTTT
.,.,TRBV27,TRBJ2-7,CASRKLGTAAYEQYF,TGTGCCAGCAGGAAACTAGGGACTGCCGCCTACGAGCAGTACTTC
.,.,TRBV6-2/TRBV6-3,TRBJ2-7,CASSYSGAGAYEQYF,TGTGCCAGCAGTTACTCGGGGGCGGGGGCCTACGAGCAGTACTTC
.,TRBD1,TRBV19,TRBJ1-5,CASSVSQGEPQHF,TGTGCCAGTAGTGTCTCACAGGGGGAGCCCCAGCATTTT
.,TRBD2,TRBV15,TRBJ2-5,CATSPQRGVVETQYF,TGTGCCACCAGCCCCCAGCGGGGGGTGGTAGAGACCCAGTACTTC
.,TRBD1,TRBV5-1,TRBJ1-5,CASSPGQGGNQPQHF,TGCGCCAGCAGCCCGGGACAGGGGGGCAATCAGCCCCAGCATTTT
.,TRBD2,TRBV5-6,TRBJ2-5,CASSLSSGETQYF,TGTGCCAGCAGCTTATCTAGCGGAGAGACCCAGTACTTC
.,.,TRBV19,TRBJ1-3,CASIRNRAYGNTIYF,TGTGCCAGTATCCGAAACAGGGCCTATGGAAACACCATATATTTT